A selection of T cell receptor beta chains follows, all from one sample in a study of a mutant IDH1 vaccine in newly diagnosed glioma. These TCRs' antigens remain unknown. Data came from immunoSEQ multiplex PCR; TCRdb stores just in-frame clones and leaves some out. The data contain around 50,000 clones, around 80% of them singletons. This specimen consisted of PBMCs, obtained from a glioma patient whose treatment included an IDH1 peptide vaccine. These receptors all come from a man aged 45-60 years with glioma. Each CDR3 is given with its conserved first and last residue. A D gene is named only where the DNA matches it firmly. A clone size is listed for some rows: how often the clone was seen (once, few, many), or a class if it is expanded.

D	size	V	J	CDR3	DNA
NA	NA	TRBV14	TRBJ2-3	CASSQDSQGADTQYF	TGTGCCAGCAGCCAAGATAGTCAGGGAGCAGATACGCAGTATTTT
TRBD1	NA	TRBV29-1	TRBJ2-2	CSVGQGGYTGELFF	TGCAGCGTGGGACAGGGGGGGTACACCGGGGAGCTGTTTTTT
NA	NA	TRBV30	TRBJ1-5	CAWSVRDNQPQHF	TGTGCCTGGAGTGTCAGGGACAATCAGCCCCAGCATTTT
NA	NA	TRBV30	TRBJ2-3	CAWSSWGPDTQYF	TGTGCCTGGAGTTCCTGGGGGCCAGATACGCAGTATTTT
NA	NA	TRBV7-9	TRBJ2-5	CASSFDGGAQETQYF	TGTGCCAGCAGCTTTGACGGCGGGGCCCAAGAGACCCAGTACTTC
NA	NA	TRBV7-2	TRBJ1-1	CASSLGGANTEAFF	TGTGCCAGCAGCTTAGGAGGGGCGAACACTGAAGCTTTCTTT
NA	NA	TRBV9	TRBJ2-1	CASSDPGTSYNEQFF	TGTGCCAGCAGCGACCCGGGGACTTCTTACAATGAGCAGTTCTTC
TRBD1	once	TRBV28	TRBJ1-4	CASSRTGRNEKLFF	TGTGCCAGCAGTAGGACAGGGCGGAATGAAAAACTGTTTTTT
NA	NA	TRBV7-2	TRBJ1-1	CASSSRAGVTEAFF	TGTGCCAGCAGCTCGCGGGCGGGGGTCACTGAAGCTTTCTTT
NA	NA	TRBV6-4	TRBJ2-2	CASSRTVNTGELFF	TGTGCCAGCAGTCGGACAGTAAACACCGGGGAGCTGTTTTTT
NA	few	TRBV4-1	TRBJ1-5	CASSPQKGSNQPQHF	TGCGCCAGCAGCCCTCAAAAGGGAAGCAATCAGCCCCAGCATTTT
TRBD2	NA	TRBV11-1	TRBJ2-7	CASSFIAGGSYEQYF	TGTGCCAGCAGCTTTATAGCGGGGGGCTCCTACGAGCAGTACTTC
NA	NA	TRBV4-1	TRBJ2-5	CASSQGPQGGETQYF	TGCGCCAGCAGCCAAGGTCCGCAGGGTGGAGAGACCCAGTACTTC
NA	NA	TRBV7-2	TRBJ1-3	CASSYNSGNTIYF	TGTGCCAGCAGCTACAACTCTGGAAACACCATATATTTT
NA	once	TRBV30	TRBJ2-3	CAWAAEGSYTDTQYF	TGTGCCTGGGCCGCCGAGGGAAGCTACACAGATACGCAGTATTTT
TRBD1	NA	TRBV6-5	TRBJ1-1	CASTRGPSTEAFF	TGTGCCAGCACTAGGGGGCCCAGCACTGAAGCTTTCTTT
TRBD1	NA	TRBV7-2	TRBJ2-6	CASSLSGTGYTGANVLTF	TGTGCCAGCAGCTTAAGCGGGACAGGGTATACTGGGGCCAACGTCCTGACTTTC
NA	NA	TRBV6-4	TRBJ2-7	CASSDSNGPFYEQYF	TGTGCCAGCAGTGACTCGAACGGTCCATTCTACGAGCAGTACTTC
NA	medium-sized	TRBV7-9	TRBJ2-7	CASSRSVIEQYF	TGTGCCAGCAGCCGCTCCGTAATCGAGCAGTACTTC
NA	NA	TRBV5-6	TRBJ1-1	CASSQDLNTEAFF	TGTGCCAGCAGCCAGGACTTGAACACTGAAGCTTTCTTT
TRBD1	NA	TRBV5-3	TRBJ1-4	CARSPRRDRCNEKLFF	TGTGCCAGAAGCCCACGGAGGGACAGGTGTAATGAAAAACTGTTTTTT
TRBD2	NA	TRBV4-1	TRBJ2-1	CASSQDLLAGVGNEQFF	TGCGCCAGCAGCCAAGATTTACTAGCGGGGGTTGGGAATGAGCAGTTCTTC
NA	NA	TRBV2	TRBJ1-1	CASSEGMAREAFF	TGTGCCAGCAGTGAAGGTATGGCACGTGAAGCTTTCTTT
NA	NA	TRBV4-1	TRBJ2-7	CASSQVPGRNEQYF	TGCGCCAGCAGCCAAGTCCCGGGCAGGAACGAGCAGTACTTC
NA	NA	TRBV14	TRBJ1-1	CASSQVGSGRRHTEAFF	TGTGCCAGCAGCCAAGTAGGATCTGGTCGAAGGCACACTGAAGCTTTCTTT
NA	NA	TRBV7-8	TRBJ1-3	CASSLGPRGNTIYF	TGTGCCAGCAGCTTAGGGCCCCGAGGAAACACCATATATTTT
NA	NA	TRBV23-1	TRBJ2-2	CASSQYEGTYPWAGELFF	TGCGCCAGCAGTCAATATGAGGGAACTTACCCGTGGGCCGGGGAGCTGTTTTTT
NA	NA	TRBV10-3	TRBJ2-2	CAISQENTGELFF	TGTGCCATCTCACAGGAGAACACCGGGGAGCTGTTTTTT
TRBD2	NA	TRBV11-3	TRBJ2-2	CASSRSGGNTGELFF	TGTGCCAGCAGCCGTAGCGGGGGCAACACCGGGGAGCTGTTTTTT
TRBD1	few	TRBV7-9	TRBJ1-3	CASSPGEGAVTIYF	TGTGCCAGCAGCCCTGGGGAGGGGGCCGTCACCATATATTTT
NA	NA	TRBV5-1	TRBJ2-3	CASSPVVFHTDTQYF	TGCGCCAGCAGCCCAGTCGTCTTTCACACAGATACGCAGTATTTT
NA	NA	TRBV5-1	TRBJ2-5	CASSLERGGETQYF	TGCGCCAGCAGCTTGGAAAGGGGGGGAGAGACCCAGTACTTC
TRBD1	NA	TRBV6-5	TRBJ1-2	CASSYQQGAGGCTF	TGTGCCAGCAGTTACCAACAGGGGGCAGGCGGCTGCACCTTC
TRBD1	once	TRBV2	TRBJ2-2	CASRAGTGGRELFF	TGTGCCAGCAGGGCCGGGACAGGGGGCCGGGAGCTGTTTTTT
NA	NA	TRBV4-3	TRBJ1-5	CASSQDRASNQPQHF	TGCGCCAGCAGCCAAGATAGAGCTAGCAATCAGCCCCAGCATTTT
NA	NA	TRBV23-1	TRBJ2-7	CASSQQRQSPYEQYF	TGCGCCAGCAGTCAACAGAGGCAATCGCCCTACGAGCAGTACTTC
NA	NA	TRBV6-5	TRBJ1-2	CASSYSPSNYGYTF	TGTGCCAGCAGTTATTCACCTAGCAACTATGGCTACACCTTC
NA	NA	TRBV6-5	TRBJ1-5	CASSTRRVQGQPQHF	TGTGCCAGCAGCACCCGCAGGGTACAAGGTCAGCCCCAGCATTTT
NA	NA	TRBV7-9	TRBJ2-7	CASSVTWEDPYEQYF	TGTGCCAGCAGCGTCACGTGGGAAGACCCTTACGAGCAGTACTTC
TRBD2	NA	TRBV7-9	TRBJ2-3	CASRSLESRSGVTDTQYF	TGTGCCAGCAGGTCGCTAGAATCACGTAGCGGGGTCACAGATACGCAGTATTTT
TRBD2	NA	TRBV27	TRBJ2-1	CASSPGLAGVYEQFF	TGTGCCAGCAGCCCGGGGCTAGCGGGGGTTTATGAGCAGTTCTTC
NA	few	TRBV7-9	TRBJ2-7	CASSLPPRQGYEQYF	TGTGCCAGCAGCTTACCCCCCCGCCAGGGCTACGAGCAGTACTTC
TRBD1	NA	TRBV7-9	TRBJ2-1	CASSSGGEQFF	TGTGCCAGCAGCTCAGGGGGTGAGCAGTTCTTC
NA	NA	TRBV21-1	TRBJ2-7	CASNGRDSSYEQYF	TGTGCCAGCAACGGAAGGGACAGCTCCTACGAGCAGTACTTC
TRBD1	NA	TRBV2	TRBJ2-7	CASSAGTVTYEQYF	TGTGCCAGCAGTGCCGGGACAGTAACCTACGAGCAGTACTTC
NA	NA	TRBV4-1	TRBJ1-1	CASSRSATANTEAFF	TGCGCCAGCAGCCGCTCAGCCACAGCGAACACTGAAGCTTTCTTT
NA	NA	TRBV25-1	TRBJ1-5	CASSQTGDQPQHF	TGTGCCAGCAGTCAGACGGGAGATCAGCCCCAGCATTTT
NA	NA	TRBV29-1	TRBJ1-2	CSGVSPRAGGYTF	TGCAGCGGAGTCTCCCCTAGGGCGGGGGGCTACACCTTC
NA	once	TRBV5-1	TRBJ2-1	CASSFSGQGGNEQFF	TGCGCCAGCAGTTTTAGCGGGCAGGGGGGGAATGAGCAGTTCTTC
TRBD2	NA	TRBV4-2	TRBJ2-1	CASSQVVGEGYNEQFF	TGTGCCAGCAGCCAAGTAGTAGGGGAGGGTTACAATGAGCAGTTCTTC
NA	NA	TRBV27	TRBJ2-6	CASSLGISGANVLTF	TGTGCCAGCAGTCTGGGGATTTCTGGGGCCAACGTCCTGACTTTC
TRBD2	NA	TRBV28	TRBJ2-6	CASSFGGGLTGANVLTF	TGTGCCAGCAGTTTCGGGGGGGGACTCACTGGGGCCAACGTCCTGACTTTC
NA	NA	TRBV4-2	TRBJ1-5	CASSQDGMGHQHF	TGTGCCAGCAGCCAAGATGGGATGGGACATCAGCATTTT
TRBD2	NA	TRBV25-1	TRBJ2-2	CASSGTSDTGELFF	TGTGCCAGCAGCGGGACTAGCGACACCGGGGAGCTGTTTTTT
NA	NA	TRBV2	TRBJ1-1	CASSSPGLGNTEAFF	TGTGCCAGCAGTTCCCCGGGACTAGGGAACACTGAAGCTTTCTTT